The clone carrying this T cell receptor beta chain came up a few times. This specimen comes from a study of Ad26.COV2.S vaccination and SARS-CoV-2 variants. Method: immunoSEQ multiplex PCR; TCRdb's copy keeps in-frame clones and lacks some. The sample has over 300,000 clones; about 83% are singletons. V lost 2 bases to trimming and J lost 5 bases; unmatched junction nucleotides: 2. Per germline, CDR1 MNHEY and CDR2 SVGEGT. The CDR3 has 13 amino acids. The treatment was: about 20 received Ad26.COV2.S at low or high dose, single or two shots; about 5 received placebo; per-sample allocation not given. Collection of the samples took place on day 63 after the first injection of vaccine or placebo.

The rearrangement links TRBV6-2 or TRBV6-3 to TRBJ2-5, with 7 bases matching TRBD1. The sample here was peripheral blood, taken in a trial of Ad26.COV2.S vaccine versus placebo. The sequence came from a person between 18 and 65 years old who received the Ad26.COV2.S COVID-19 vaccine or a placebo. In nucleotides, the CDR3 is TGTGCCAGCAGTTACCTGGACAGGGAGACCCAGTACTTC. The encoded protein is CASSYLDRETQYF.